This entry lists 22 T cell receptor beta chains sequenced from one sample in a study of cytomegalovirus exposure and HLA in healthy donors. A multiplex PCR was run with 60 Vbeta primers and 13 Jbeta primers. Sequenced by immunoSEQ multiplex PCR; TCRdb stores in-frame clones only, minus some. Altogether more than 95,000 clones are present, around 74% being singletons, with the ten largest covering around 1.5%. The specimen was PBMCs. All receptors derive from a woman aged 18-29 years in good health and CMV-seronegative.

The DNA for the CDR3 is TGTGCCAGCAGTTCCGGGACAGGCGGTAACTATGGCTACACCTTC. Translating it yields CASSSGTGGNYGYTF. The chain joins TRBV27 to TRBJ1-2; TRBD1 matches 8 bases. The CDR3 extends over 15 amino acids. J lost 1 base, V lost 4 bases, and 5 bases had no gene match. The germline V gene encodes CDR1 MNHEY and CDR2 SMNVEV (reference sequence).

This sequence joins TRBV6-4 and TRBJ2-2, with 12 nucleotides matching TRBD2. V gave up 2 bases and J gave up 4 bases; unmatched junction bases: 11. This CDR3 region has 19 residues. Germline values: CDR1 MRHNA, CDR2 SNTAGT. The DNA for the CDR3 is TGTGCCAGCAGTGACAGAAGTGTGGGACTAGCGGGTGTCACCGGGGAGCTGTTTTTT. This codes for CASSDRSVGLAGVTGELFF.

This chain links TRBV6-5 with TRBJ2-7; 7 nucleotides line up with TRBD2. The CDR3 contains 13 residues. The germline V gene encodes CDR1 MNHEY and CDR2 SVGAGI. Trimming at V came to 2 bases and at J to 3 bases, leaving 1 base not matched to a gene. DNA of the CDR3: TGTGCCAGCAGTTACGCGGGGGACTACGAGCAGTACTTC. It specifies CASSYAGDYEQYF.

V and J are TRBV6-4 and TRBJ1-2, with a possible D match to TRBD1 (6 bases). Germline V gene sequence: CDR1 MRHNA, CDR2 SNTAGT. V was cut by 3 bases and J by 4 bases, with 12 bases left in between. The CDR3 is 14 amino acids. CDR3 coding DNA: TGTGCCAGCAGTGAAAACCAGGGGAGCTATGGCTACACCTTC. Its translation: CASSENQGSYGYTF.

V and J are TRBV19 and TRBJ1-5, with D perhaps matching TRBD1 (6 bases). CDR1 LNHDA and CDR2 SQIVND come from the germline V gene (reference sequence). V shed 5 bases and J shed 9 bases, with 14 bases lying between them. The CDR3 is 13 amino acids. This CDR3 reads CASSSRRGGPQHF. The CDR3, as DNA: TGTGCCAGTAGTTCCCGGAGGGGGGGGCCCCAGCATTTT.

CDR3 sequence: CASSSGGRNEKLFF. In nucleotides, the CDR3 is TGTGCCAGCAGCTCGGGGGGCCGTAATGAAAAACTGTTTTTT. The V and J genes are TRBV7-6 and TRBJ1-4, with D possibly TRBD1 on 6 matching bases. The V gene lost 4 bases and the J gene lost 4 bases, with 10 bases spanning the gap. This CDR3 region has 14 residues. Germline assignment: CDR1 SGHVS and CDR2 FNYEAQ.

The chain has TRBV4-1 and TRBJ2-7; TRBD2 aligns across 8 bases. This CDR3 region has 17 residues. The V and J ends lost 3 bases and 0 bases, in that order; junction bases with no gene match: 10. Per the germline V gene, CDR1 is MGHRA and CDR2 is YSYEKL. CDR3 in DNA: TGCGCCAGCAGCCATCGGGAGGGACGAGGAAACTCCTACGAGCAGTACTTC. Protein sequence: CASSHREGRGNSYEQYF.

The chain recombines TRBV2 with TRBJ1-2; D is perhaps TRBD1 (5 bases). The CDR3 length is 15 residues. Germline-derived CDR1 and CDR2 are SNHLY and FYNNEI. V lost 5 bases and J lost 0, with 13 bases in between. CDR3 nucleotide sequence: TGTGCCAGCAGTTTAGGAGGGGCAACTAACTATGGCTACACCTTC. This sequence encodes CASSLGGATNYGYTF.

The chain employs TRBV6-6 and TRBJ2-2; D perhaps matches TRBD1 (6 bases). The germline V and J ends were trimmed by 2 bases and 1 base, with 11 bases remaining between them. CDR3 size: 16 residues. Germline-derived CDR1 and CDR2 are MNHNY and SVGAGI (reference sequence). As DNA, the CDR3 is TGTGCCAGCAGTTACACTGGCAGGGGGAACACCGGGGAGCTGTTTTTT. It codes for CASSYTGRGNTGELFF.

The chain links TRBV19 to TRBJ2-7; D perhaps matches TRBD2 (7 bases). Germline V lookup: CDR1 LNHDA, CDR2 SQIVND (reference sequence). V lost 6 bases, J lost 4 bases, and 19 bases lay in between. This CDR3 spans 15 amino acids. Written as DNA, the CDR3 is TGTGCCAGTAGCCCGACGTTGGGGGGGGCTTACGAGCAGTACTTC. This sequence encodes CASSPTLGGAYEQYF. Together with reference TRBV19 and TRBJ2-7, the CDR3 gives the full variable domain: DGGITQSPKYLFRKEGQNVTLSCEQNLNHDAMYWYRQDPGQGLRLIYYSQIVNDFQKGDIAEGYSVSREKKESFPLTVTSAQKNPTAFYLCASSPTLGGAYEQYFGPGTRLTVT.

The genes are TRBV5-1 and TRBJ2-2; D possibly corresponds to TRBD1 (5 bases). Trimming cost V 4 bases and J 4 bases, with 17 bases left between them. CDR1 and CDR2 (germline): SGHRS, YFSETQ. The CDR3 length is 16 residues. The CDR3 protein is CASSPTALSGTGELFF. Here the CDR3 DNA reads TGCGCCAGCAGCCCGACAGCTTTGTCGGGCACCGGGGAGCTGTTTTTT.

This clone was observed a handful of times. The chain combines TRBV4-1 with TRBJ1-5, with unresolved D. Germline V gives CDR1 MGHRA, CDR2 YSYEKL. V was shortened by 0 bases and J by 7 bases, with 7 bases between the two germline ends. This CDR3 has 13 residues. This chain's CDR3 is CASSQDRGQPQHF. The CDR3 bases are TGCGCCAGCAGCCAAGATCGGGGACAGCCCCAGCATTTT.

This chain joins TRBV27 and TRBJ1-5, with 7 bases aligning to TRBD1. The CDR3 extends over 16 amino acids. In germline, CDR1 is MNHEY, CDR2 SMNVEV (reference sequence). The junction had 5 bases not matched to a gene; V was cut back by 0 bases and J by 3 bases. CDR3 residues: CASSLSIGGPNQPQHF. In nucleotides, the CDR3 is TGTGCCAGCAGTTTATCTATAGGGGGCCCCAATCAGCCCCAGCATTTT.

The rearrangement links TRBV5-1 to TRBJ2-1; D might be TRBD2 (6 bases). The CDR3 runs 13 residues. V was cut by 7 bases and J by 5 bases, with 13 bases left in between. Germline loops: CDR1 SGHRS, CDR2 YFSETQ. As DNA, the CDR3 is TGCGCCAGCGCCCGGGAGCTCAACAATGAGCAGTTCTTC. Its protein is CASARELNNEQFF. The entire variable domain, with the rest obtained from reference TRBV5-1 and TRBJ2-1, is as follows: KAGVTQTPRYLIKTRGQQVTLSCSPISGHRSVSWYQQTPGQGLQFLFEYFSETQRNKGNFPGRFSGRQFSNSRSEMNVSTLELGDSALYLCASARELNNEQFFGPGTRLTVL.

In its sample, this clone was seen a few times. The chain employs TRBV2 and TRBJ1-3; 8 nucleotides line up with TRBD1. Trimming removed 5 bases from V and 6 bases from J; junction bases left unmatched: 3. This CDR3 has 13 residues. The V gene's germline CDR1 is SNHLY and CDR2 FYNNEI. This CDR3 is CASSSDRENTIYF. The CDR3 nucleotides read TGTGCCAGCAGTTCGGACAGGGAAAACACCATATATTTT.

Regarding this clone: The conserved final phenylalanine or tryptophan is absent from the CDR3, which likely points to a read error. This sequence joins TRBV30 and TRBJ1-3; D may be TRBD1 (6 bases). The germline V gene has CDR1 GTSNPN and CDR2 SVGIG (reference sequence). The V gene lost 8 bases and the J gene lost 4 bases, with 15 bases spanning the gap. This CDR3 is built from 13 residues. This chain's CDR3 is CALPGTGGNTIYV. In nucleotides, the CDR3 is TGTGCCCTGCCAGGTACAGGGGGAAACACCATATATGTT.

This clone was found once. V usage is TRBV11-3 and J usage is TRBJ2-3, with 10 positions matching TRBD1. Per germline, CDR1 SGHNT and CDR2 YENEEA. The J segment lost 4 bases and the V segment lost 5 bases, leaving 6 bases of the junction unmatched. The CDR3 runs 15 residues. CDR3 DNA sequence: TGTGCCAGCAGCGAGGGGGACAGGGGCGCAGATACGCAGTATTTT. It codes for CASSEGDRGADTQYF.

The CDR3 sequence: CARYRVGTEAFF. The CDR3 coding sequence is TGTGCCAGGTACCGAGTCGGGACTGAAGCTTTCTTT. This chain connects TRBV9 to TRBJ1-1; D is unresolved. This CDR3 is 12 amino acids long. Trimming stripped 8 bases from V and 5 bases from J, with 13 bases between. Germline values: CDR1 SGDLS, CDR2 YYNGEE.

This clone was seen more than once but under ten times. The chain is built from TRBV12-2 and TRBJ1-3; the table's D call of TRBD1 was not tested on the DNA. TRBV12-2 is listed as a pseudogene. The CDR3 contains 18 residues. The CDR3 sequence is CASRSGFRQSLSGNTIYF. The DNA for the CDR3 is TGTGCAAGTCGCTCGGGCTTCAGACAGTCGCTCTCTGGAAACACCATATATTTT.

To note about this clone: Since the CDR3 does not end with the conserved phenylalanine or tryptophan, this likely comes from a read error. The genes are TRBV6-1 and TRBJ2-3; TRBD2 is a possible D gene (7 bases). The CDR3 spans 15 residues. Per the germline V gene, CDR1 is MNHNS and CDR2 is SASEGT. Trimming took 3 bases from V and 4 from J, leaving 14 bases between them. The DNA for the CDR3 is TGTGCCAGCAGTGAGTCGAGGGGGGGCGCAGATACGCAGTATGTT. It yields the protein CASSESRGGADTQYV.

This chain joins TRBV10-3 and TRBJ2-7; no reliable D call. CDR3 length equals 11 residues. From germline, CDR1 is ENHRY and CDR2 SYGVKD. Trimming removed 1 base from V and 6 bases from J, with 4 bases in between. CDR3 sequence (DNA): TGTGCCATCAGTGAGTTTAGCGAGCAGTACTTC. Translation gives CAISEFSEQYF.

This clone was detected a few times. The genes are TRBV13 and TRBJ2-2, with D possibly TRBD2 on 6 matching bases. CDR1 is PRHDT, CDR2 FYEKMQ, per germline (reference sequence). The V and J ends lost 9 bases and 4 bases respectively, with 12 bases between them. This CDR3 region has 13 residues. CDR3 protein: CASRRGVTGELFF. The CDR3 DNA follows: TGTGCCAGTAGGAGGGGAGTCACCGGGGAGCTGTTTTTT.